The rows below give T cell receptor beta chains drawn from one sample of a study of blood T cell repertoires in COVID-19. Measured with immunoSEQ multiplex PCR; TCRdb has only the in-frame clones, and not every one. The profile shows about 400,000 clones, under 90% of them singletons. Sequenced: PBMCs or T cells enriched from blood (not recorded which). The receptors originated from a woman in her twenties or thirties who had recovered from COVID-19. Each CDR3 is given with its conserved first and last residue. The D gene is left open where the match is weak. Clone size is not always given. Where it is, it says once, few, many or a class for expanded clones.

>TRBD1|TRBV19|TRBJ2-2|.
TGTGCCAGTAGTATTCGGTCTCCGGGACAGGGTCTTGGCACCGGGGAGCTGTTTTTT
CASSIRSPGQGLGTGELFF
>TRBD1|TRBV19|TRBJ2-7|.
TGTGCCAGTAGTATAGTAACGGGACAGGGTCCCTACGAGCAGTACTTC
CASSIVTGQGPYEQYF
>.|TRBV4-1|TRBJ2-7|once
TGCGCCAGCAGCCAAGAGGCAGACTCCTACGAGCAGTACTTC
CASSQEADSYEQYF
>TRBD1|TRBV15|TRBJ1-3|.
TGTGCCACCAGCAAGACAGGGACTGGAAACACCATATATTTT
CATSKTGTGNTIYF
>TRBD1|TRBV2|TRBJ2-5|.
TGTGCCAGCAGTGGGGACAGGGGGCAAGAGACCCAGTACTTC
CASSGDRGQETQYF
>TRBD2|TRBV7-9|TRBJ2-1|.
TGTGCCAGCAGCCATAGCGGGAGGGTCTACAATGAGCAGTTCTTC
CASSHSGRVYNEQFF
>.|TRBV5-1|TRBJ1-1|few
TGCGCCAGCAGGCCGGGACTTACGAACACTGAAGCTTTCTTT
CASRPGLTNTEAFF
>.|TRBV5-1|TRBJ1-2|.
TGCGCCAGCAGCTTGGGAACAATAAACTATGGCTACACCTTC
CASSLGTINYGYTF
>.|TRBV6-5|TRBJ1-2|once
TGTGCCAGCACCCCTGGCGTTCGTGACGGGGTAGGCTACACCTTC
CASTPGVRDGVGYTF
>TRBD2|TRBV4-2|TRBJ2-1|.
TGTGCCAGCAGCCGGTTGAGCGGGGGCCTATACAATGAGCAGTTCTTC
CASSRLSGGLYNEQFF
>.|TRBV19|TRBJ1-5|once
TGTGCCAGTAGTCCGACCCTGGGCTCTCAGCCCCAGCATTTT
CASSPTLGSQPQHF
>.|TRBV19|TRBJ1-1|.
TGTGCCAGTAGTATCCTTGGGGGGATGAACACTGAAGCTTTCTTT
CASSILGGMNTEAFF
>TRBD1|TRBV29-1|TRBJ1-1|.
TGCAGCGCTCATGCTGGACAGGGCAACACTGAAGCTTTCTTT
CSAHAGQGNTEAFF
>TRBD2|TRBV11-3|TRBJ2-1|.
TGTGCCAGCAGCTCACTAGCGGGAGGCTACAATGAGCAGTTCTTC
CASSSLAGGYNEQFF
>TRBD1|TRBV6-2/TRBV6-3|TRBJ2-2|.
TGTGCCAGCAGATACGAACGCGGACAGGGCAACACCGGGGAGCTGTTTTTT
CASRYERGQGNTGELFF
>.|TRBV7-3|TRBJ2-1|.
TGTGCCAGCAGCTTGGTCAGGGGCTCCTACAATGAGCAGTTCTTC
CASSLVRGSYNEQFF
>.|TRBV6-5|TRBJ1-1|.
TGTGCCAGCAGTTCCAGGGTCCTGGGGGGGACTGAAGCTTTCTTT
CASSSRVLGGTEAFF
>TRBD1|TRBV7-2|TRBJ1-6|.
TGTGCCAGCAGCTTCCATGACAGGGGGCTTTCACCCCTCCACTTT
CASSFHDRGLSPLHF
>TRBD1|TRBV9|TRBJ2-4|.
TGTGCCAGCAGCGCACACAGGGGCGGCGCCAAAAACATTCAGTACTTC
CASSAHRGGAKNIQYF
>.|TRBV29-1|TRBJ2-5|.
TGCAGCGTTGAAGATCTGTTCGCAGAGGGAGAGACCCAGTACTTC
CSVEDLFAEGETQYF
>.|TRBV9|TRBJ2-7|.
TGTGCCAGCAGCCCGGCGGCCATCTCCTACGAGCAGTACTTC
CASSPAAISYEQYF
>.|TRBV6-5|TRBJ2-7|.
TGTGCCAGCAGCCCCAGGCCCCCGTACGAGCAGTACTTC
CASSPRPPYEQYF
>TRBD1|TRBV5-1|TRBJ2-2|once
TGCGCCAGCAGCCTGACAGGGGGCAAGACCGGGGAGCTGTTTTTT
CASSLTGGKTGELFF
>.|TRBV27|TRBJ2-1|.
TGTGCCAGCAGCCAAGGGGGATTTAACCGGGGTGAGCAGTTCTTC
CASSQGGFNRGEQFF
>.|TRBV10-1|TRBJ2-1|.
TGCGCCAGCAGTGAGTCGGGGGCAGGGGCAGACAATGAGCAGTTCTTC
CASSESGAGADNEQFF
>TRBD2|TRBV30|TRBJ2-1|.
TGTGCCTGTGCGGGAGCGGGTTCCTACAATGAGCAGTTCTTC
CACAGAGSYNEQFF
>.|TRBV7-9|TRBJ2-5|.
TGTGCCAGCAGCTTAGGGACAAGCCAAGAGACCCAGTACTTC
CASSLGTSQETQYF
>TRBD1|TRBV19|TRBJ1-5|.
TGTGCCAGTAGCCGGACAGGTATGGTCGGTGGACATTTT
CASSRTGMVGGHF
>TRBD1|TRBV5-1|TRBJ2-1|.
TGCGCCAGCAGCTTGGGGGGGACAGGGGTCAACAATGAGCAGTTCTTC
CASSLGGTGVNNEQFF
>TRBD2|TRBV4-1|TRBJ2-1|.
TGCGCCAGCAGACAAGAAGGGCTAGCGGGAGGGGTCTCCTACAATGAGCAGTTCTTC
CASRQEGLAGGVSYNEQFF
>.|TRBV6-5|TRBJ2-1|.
TGTGCCATCAGCCCCGCAGGAAACAATGAGCAGTTCTTC
CAISPAGNNEQFF
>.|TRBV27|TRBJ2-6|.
TGTGCCAGCAGTTTCCTAGCAGCTGGGGCCAACGTCCTGACTTTC
CASSFLAAGANVLTF
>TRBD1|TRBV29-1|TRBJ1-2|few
TGCAGCGTCAATCGTGCGGACAGGGCCTTTTACACCTTC
CSVNRADRAFYTF
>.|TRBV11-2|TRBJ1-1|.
TGTGCCAGCAGCTTAGAGGGCCTCCTTCAAGCTTTCTTT
CASSLEGLLQAFF